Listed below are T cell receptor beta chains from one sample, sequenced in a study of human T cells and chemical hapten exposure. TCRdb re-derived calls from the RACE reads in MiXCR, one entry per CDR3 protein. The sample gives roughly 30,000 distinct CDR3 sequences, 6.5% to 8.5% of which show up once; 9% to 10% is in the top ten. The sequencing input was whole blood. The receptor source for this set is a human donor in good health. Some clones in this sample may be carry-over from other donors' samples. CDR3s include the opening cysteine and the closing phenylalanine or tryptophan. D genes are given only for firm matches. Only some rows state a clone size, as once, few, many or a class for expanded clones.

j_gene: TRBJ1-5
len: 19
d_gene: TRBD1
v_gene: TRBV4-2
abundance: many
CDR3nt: TGTGCCAGCAGCCAAGAATTAGGGGGCGAAGCGGTTAGTAATCAGCCCCAGCATTTT
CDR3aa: CASSQELGGEAVSNQPQHF

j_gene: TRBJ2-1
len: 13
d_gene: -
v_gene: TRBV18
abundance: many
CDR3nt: TGTGCCAGCGCATGGGCGTCCTACAATGAGCAGTTCTTC
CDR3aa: CASAWASYNEQFF

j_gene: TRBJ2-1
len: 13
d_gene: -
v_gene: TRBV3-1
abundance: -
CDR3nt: TGTGCCAGCAGCGCGGACGGACCCAATGAGCAGTTCTTC
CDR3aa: CASSADGPNEQFF

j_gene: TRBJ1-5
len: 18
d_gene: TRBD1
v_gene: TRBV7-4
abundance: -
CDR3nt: TGTGCCAGCAGGTTAAGGCACCACAGGGGCCTTTGCGATCAGCCCCAGCATTTT
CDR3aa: CASRLRHHRGLCDQPQHF

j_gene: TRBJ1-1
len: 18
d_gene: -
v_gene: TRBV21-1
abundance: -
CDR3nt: TGTGCCAGCACCAGGCTGGTCGGGGACAGGGAGGAAGGGGCTGAAGCTTTCTTT
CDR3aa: CASTRLVGDREEGAEAFF

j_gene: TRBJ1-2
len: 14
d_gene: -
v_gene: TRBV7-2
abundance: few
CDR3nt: TGTGCCAGCAGCCCGAACCGGGGCGACTATGGCTACACCTTC
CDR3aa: CASSPNRGDYGYTF

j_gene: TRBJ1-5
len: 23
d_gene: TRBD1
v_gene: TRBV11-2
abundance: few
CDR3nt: TGTGCCAGCAGCTTATCCCTCTTTGGACAGGAGCTGCTTCTAATGGCCTACAATCAGCCCCAGCATTTT
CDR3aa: CASSLSLFGQELLLMAYNQPQHF

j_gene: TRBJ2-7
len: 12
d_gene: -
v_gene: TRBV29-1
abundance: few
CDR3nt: TGCAGCGTCCGCCTAGCCACCTACGAGCAGTACTTC
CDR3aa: CSVRLATYEQYF

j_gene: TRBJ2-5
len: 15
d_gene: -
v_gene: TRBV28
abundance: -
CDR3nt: TGTGCCACCAGGCCCCTAGGACTGAACCAAGAGACCCAGTACTTC
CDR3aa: CATRPLGLNQETQYF

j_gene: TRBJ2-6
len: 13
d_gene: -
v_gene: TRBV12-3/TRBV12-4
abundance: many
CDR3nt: TGTGCCAGCAGTTTCTCCGGGGCCAACGTCCTGACTTTC
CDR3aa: CASSFSGANVLTF

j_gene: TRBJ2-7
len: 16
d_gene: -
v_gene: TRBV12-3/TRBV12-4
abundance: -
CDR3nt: TGTGCCAGCAGTTTAATATCGACAGTAAGGTCCTACGAGCAGTACTTC
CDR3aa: CASSLISTVRSYEQYF

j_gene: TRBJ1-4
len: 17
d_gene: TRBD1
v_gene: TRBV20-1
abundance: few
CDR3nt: TGCAGTGCTAGAGCTTGGGACAGGGGTCTAGCTAATGAAAAACTGTTTTTT
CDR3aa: CSARAWDRGLANEKLFF

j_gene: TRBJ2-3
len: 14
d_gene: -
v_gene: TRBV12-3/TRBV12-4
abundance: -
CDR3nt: TGTGCCAGCACCCTGGGGACATGTACAGATACGCAGTATTTT
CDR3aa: CASTLGTCTDTQYF

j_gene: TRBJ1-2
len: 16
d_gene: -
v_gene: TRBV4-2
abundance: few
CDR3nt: TGTGCCAGCAGCCAAGACGGCCCGGGGCTTAACTATGGCTACACCTTC
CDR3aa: CASSQDGPGLNYGYTF

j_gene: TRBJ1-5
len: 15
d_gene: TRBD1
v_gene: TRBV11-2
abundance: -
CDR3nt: TGTGCCAGCACCGGGGACAGGCTTGGCAATCAGCCCCAGCATTTT
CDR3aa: CASTGDRLGNQPQHF

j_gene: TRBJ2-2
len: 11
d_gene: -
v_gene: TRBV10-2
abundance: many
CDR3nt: TGCGCCAGCAGGAGGGCCGGGGAGCTGTTTTTT
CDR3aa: CASRRAGELFF

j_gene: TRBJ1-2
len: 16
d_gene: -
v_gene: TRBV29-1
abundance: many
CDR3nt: TGCAGCGTTGACACTATGGGATGGGGGTCTGGCTATGGCTACACCTTC
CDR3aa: CSVDTMGWGSGYGYTF

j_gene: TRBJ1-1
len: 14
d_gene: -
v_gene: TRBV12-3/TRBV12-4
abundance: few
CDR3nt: TGTGCCAGCAGTTTAGAGATAATTAGCACTGAAGCTTTCTTT
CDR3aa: CASSLEIISTEAFF

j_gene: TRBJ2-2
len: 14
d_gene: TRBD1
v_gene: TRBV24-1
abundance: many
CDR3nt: TGTGCCACCAGAGCGACAGGGGACACCGGGGAGCTGTTTTTT
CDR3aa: CATRATGDTGELFF

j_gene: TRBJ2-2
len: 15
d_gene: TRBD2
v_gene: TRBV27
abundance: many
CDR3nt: TGTGCCAGCAGTTCGGGGGGGGTACGGTCCGGGGAGCTGTTTTTT
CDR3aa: CASSSGGVRSGELFF

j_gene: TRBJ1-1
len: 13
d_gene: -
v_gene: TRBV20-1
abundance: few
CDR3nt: TGCAGTGCTAGATTCAGTGCGGGCACTGAAGCTTTCTTT
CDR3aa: CSARFSAGTEAFF

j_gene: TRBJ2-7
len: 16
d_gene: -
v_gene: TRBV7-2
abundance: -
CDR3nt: TGTGCCAGCAGCTTAGGGTTTGGAGGGACCCCCTACGAGCAGTACTTC
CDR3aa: CASSLGFGGTPYEQYF

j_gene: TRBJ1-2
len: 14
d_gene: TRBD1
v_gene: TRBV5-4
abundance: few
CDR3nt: TGTGCCAGCAGCCGGGACAGGGGAAATCATGGCTACACCTTC
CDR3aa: CASSRDRGNHGYTF

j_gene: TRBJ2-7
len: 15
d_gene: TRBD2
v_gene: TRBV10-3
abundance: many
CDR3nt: TGTGCCATCAGCTGGACTAGCGGGATTTCCTACGAGCAGTACTTC
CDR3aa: CAISWTSGISYEQYF

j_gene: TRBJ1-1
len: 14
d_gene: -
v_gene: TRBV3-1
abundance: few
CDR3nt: TGTGCCAGCAGCCACGTCTCCGGGACCCTGGACGCTTTCTTT
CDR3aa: CASSHVSGTLDAFF

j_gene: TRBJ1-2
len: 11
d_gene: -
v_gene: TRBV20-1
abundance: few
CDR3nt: TGCAGTGCTGGGGGGGAATCTGGCTACACCTTC
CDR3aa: CSAGGESGYTF

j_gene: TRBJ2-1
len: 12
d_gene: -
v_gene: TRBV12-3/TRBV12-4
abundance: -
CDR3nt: TGTGCCAGCAGTGCCAGAAAGAATGAGCAGTTCTTC
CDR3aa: CASSARKNEQFF

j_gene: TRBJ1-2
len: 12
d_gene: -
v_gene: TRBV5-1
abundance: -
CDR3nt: TGCGCCAGCAGCTTGACAGACTATGGCTACACCTTC
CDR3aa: CASSLTDYGYTF

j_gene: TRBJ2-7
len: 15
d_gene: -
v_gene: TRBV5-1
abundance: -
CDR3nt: TGCGCCAGCGGCACAGGGCCCCACGCTCGGGGAGAGCAGTACTTC
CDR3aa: CASGTGPHARGEQYF

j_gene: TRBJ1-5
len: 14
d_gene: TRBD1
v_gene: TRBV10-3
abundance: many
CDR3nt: TGTGCCATCAGTGGAGAGACAGGGGATCAGCCCCAGCATTTT
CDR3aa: CAISGETGDQPQHF

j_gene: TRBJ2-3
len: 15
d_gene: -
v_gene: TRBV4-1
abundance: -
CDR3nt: TGCGCCAGCAGCCAAGACCGACGGCAATCAGATACGCAGTATTTT
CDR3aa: CASSQDRRQSDTQYF

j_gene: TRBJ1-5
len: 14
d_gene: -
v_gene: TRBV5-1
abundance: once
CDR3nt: TGCGCCAGCAGCCCGGACAGTCGCAATCAGCCCCAGCATTTT
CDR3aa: CASSPDSRNQPQHF

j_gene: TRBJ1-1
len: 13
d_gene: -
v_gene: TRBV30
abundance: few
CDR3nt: TGTGCCTGGAGTAGAGGGGGGCGGACTGAAGCTTTCTTT
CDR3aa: CAWSRGGRTEAFF

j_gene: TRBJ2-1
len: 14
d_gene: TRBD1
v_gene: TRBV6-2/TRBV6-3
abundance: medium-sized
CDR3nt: TGTGCCAGCAGTAAGAGGACAGGGGGCGATGAGCAGTTCTTC
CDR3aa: CASSKRTGGDEQFF

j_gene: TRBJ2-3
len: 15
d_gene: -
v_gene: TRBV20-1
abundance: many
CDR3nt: TGCAGTGCTAGAATGGGACTGACAATCACAGATACGCAGTATTTT
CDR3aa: CSARMGLTITDTQYF

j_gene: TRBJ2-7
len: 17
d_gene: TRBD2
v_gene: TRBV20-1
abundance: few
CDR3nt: TGCAGTGCCCCATCCCCTCTGGGACTAGCGGGAATATGGGAGCAGTACTTC
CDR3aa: CSAPSPLGLAGIWEQYF

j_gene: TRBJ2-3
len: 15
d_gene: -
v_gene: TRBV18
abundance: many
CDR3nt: TGTGCCAGCTCACCAGGTTGGGGAAGCACAGATACGCAGTATTTT
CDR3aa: CASSPGWGSTDTQYF

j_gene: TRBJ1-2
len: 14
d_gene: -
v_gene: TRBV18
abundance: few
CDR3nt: TGTGCCAGCTCACCACCGACAAGTAACTATGGCTACACCTTC
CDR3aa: CASSPPTSNYGYTF

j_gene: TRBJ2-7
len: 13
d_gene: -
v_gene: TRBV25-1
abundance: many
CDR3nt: TGTGCCAGATACCTCCGAATTCCTTACGAGCAGTACTTC
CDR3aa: CARYLRIPYEQYF

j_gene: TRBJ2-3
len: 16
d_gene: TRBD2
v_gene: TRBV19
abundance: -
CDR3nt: TGTGCCAGTAGTATCGGTCTAGCGGGTGGCACAGATACGCAGTATTTT
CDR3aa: CASSIGLAGGTDTQYF

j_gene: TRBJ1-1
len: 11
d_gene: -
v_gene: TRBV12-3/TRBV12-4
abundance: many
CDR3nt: TGTGCCAGCAGTTTTTACACTGAAGCTTTCTTT
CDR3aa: CASSFYTEAFF

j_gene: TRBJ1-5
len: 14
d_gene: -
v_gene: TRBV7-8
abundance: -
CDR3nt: TGTGCCAGCAGCTTAGCGGCGGAAAATCAGCCCCAGCATTTT
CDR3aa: CASSLAAENQPQHF

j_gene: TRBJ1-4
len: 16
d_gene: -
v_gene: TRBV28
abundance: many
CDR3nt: TGTGCCAGCAGTTTAAGGAAGGGGAGGGCTAATGAAAAACTGTTTTTT
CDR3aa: CASSLRKGRANEKLFF

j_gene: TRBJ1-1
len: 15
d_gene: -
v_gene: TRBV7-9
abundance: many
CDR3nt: TGTGCCAGCAGCTTAGGGGACCGGATAAACACTGAAGCTTTCTTT
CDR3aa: CASSLGDRINTEAFF

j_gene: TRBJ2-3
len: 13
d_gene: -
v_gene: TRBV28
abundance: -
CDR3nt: TGTGCCAGCAGTAGGGACTCCACAGATACGCAGTATTTT
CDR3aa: CASSRDSTDTQYF

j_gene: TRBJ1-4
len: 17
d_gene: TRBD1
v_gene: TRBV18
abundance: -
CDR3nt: TGTGCCAGCTCACCAACGGACAGGGGTGGGCGTAATGAAAAACTGTTTTTT
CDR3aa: CASSPTDRGGRNEKLFF

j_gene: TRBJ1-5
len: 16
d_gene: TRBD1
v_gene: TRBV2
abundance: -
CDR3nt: TGTGCCAGCAGCCTAGACCCGGGACAGGGCGGCCAGCCCCAGCATTTT
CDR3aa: CASSLDPGQGGQPQHF